This section outlines one T cell receptor (beta chain) sequence together with its context. The data derive from a study of blood T cell repertoires in COVID-19. Method: immunoSEQ multiplex PCR; TCRdb's copy keeps in-frame clones and lacks some. There are some 120,000 clones in the sample; around 88% occur only once, and approximately 20% lies in the top ten. V was clipped by 5 bases and J by 0 bases; unmatched bases: 3. CDR1 and CDR2 from the germline V gene are SGHAT and FQNNGV. The CDR3 contains 16 residues. This chain links TRBV11-2 with TRBJ1-4; 10 bases map to TRBD1. This clonotype was sampled from a woman in her forties or fifties who had recovered from COVID-19. Sequenced input: peripheral blood. The CDR3 DNA reads TGTGCCAGCAGCCTGACAGGGGGCGCAACTAATGAAAAACTGTTTTTT. Protein sequence: CASSLTGGATNEKLFF.